In this sample, the clone carrying this T cell receptor beta chain turned up many times. Antigen specificity is unknown. Patients were excluded if they had other autoimmune diseases or uncontrolled infections, and likewise if pregnancy or lactation applied. The authors diagnosed from clinical symptoms, serum thyroxine, TRAb, thyroid ultrasound and orbital computed tomography. This CDR3 spans 15 amino acids. Losses at the gene ends were 2 bases for V and 2 bases for J; bases not matched to a gene: 5. Germline lookup yields CDR1 MGHDK and CDR2 SYGVNS. This sample stems from a study of Graves' ophthalmopathy and Graves' hyperthyroidism. RNA transcripts served as template for amplifying TCR beta CDR3 sequences. A first-round RT-PCR used HTBI primers, followed by a second-round multiplex PCR. TCRdb analysed the multiplex PCR reads with MiXCR anew, one entry per CDR3 protein. The sample records roughly 160,000 distinct CDR3 sequences, under 45% being singletons.

Study-level findings and limits: Most thyroid clonotypes expanded beyond 0.001 frequency were also found in blood.

This rearrangement joins TRBV25-1 to TRBJ2-5, with 7 bases matching TRBD1. Sequencing was performed on peripheral blood. This clonotype originated in a man under 40 with Graves' ophthalmopathy. The CDR3 sequence: CASSEPGTAQETQYF. CDR3 DNA sequence: TGTGCCAGCAGTGAACCCGGGACAGCTCAAGAGACCCAGTACTTC.